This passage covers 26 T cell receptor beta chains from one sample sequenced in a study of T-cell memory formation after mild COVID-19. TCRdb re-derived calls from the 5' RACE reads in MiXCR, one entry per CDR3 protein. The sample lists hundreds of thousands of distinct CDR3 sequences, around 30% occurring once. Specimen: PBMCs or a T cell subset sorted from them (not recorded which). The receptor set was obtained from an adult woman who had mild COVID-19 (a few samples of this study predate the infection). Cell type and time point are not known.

Written as DNA, the CDR3 is TGTGCCAGCAGTTCTAGGCCGAGCTCCTACAATGAGCAGTTCTTC. Amino acids: CASSSRPSSYNEQFF. The J gene is TRBJ2-1, the V gene TRBV12-3 or TRBV12-4, with unresolved D. There are 15 residues in the CDR3. V lost 4 bases and J 0 bases, leaving 10 bases between the germline ends.

For the CDR3, the DNA is TGTGCCTGGAGTCGGACAGGCGGCACAGATACGCAGTATTTT. Protein product: CAWSRTGGTDTQYF. The chain recombines TRBV30 with TRBJ2-3; 7 positions agree with TRBD1. The CDR3 consists of 14 residues. Germline V gene sequence: CDR1 GTSNPN, CDR2 SVGIG (reference sequence). V shed 2 bases and J 1 base; nucleotides not matched to a gene: 3.

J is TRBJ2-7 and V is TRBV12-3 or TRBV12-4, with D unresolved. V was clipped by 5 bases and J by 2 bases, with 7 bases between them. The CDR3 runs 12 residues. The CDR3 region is CASSGKAYEQYF. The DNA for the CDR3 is TGTGCCAGCAGTGGGAAGGCCTACGAGCAGTACTTC.

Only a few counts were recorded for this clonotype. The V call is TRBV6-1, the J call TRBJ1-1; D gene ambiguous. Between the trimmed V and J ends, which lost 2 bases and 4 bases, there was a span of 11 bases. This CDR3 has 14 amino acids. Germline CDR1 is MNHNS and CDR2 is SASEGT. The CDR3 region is CASSESSLSTEAFF. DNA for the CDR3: TGTGCCAGCAGTGAAAGTTCCCTGAGCACTGAAGCTTTCTTT.

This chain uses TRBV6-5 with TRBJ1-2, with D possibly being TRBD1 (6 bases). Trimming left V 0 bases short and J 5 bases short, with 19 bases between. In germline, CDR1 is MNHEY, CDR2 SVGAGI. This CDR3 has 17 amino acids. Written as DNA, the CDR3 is TGTGCCAGCAGTTACTCAGAGGGGGGTCGGGGAAGGTATGGCTACACCTTC. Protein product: CASSYSEGGRGRYGYTF.

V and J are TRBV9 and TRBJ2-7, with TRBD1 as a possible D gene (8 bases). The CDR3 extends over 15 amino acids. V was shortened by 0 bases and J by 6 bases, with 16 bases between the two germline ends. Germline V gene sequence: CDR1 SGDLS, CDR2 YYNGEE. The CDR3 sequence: CASSVGLQGGSEQYF. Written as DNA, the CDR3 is TGTGCCAGCAGCGTAGGGTTACAGGGGGGGAGCGAGCAGTACTTC.

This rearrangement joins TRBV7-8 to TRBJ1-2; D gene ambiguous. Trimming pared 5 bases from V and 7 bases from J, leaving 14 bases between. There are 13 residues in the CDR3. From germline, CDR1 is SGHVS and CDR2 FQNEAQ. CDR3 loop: CASSTRTGGGYTF. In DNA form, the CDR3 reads TGTGCCAGCAGCACCCGGACGGGTGGTGGCTACACCTTC. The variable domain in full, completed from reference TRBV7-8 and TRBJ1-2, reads GAGVSQSPRYKVAKRGQDVALRCDPISGHVSLFWYQQALGQGPEFLTYFQNEAQLDKSGLPSDRFFAERPEGSVSTLKIQRTQQEDSAVYLCASSTRTGGGYTFGSGTRLTVV.

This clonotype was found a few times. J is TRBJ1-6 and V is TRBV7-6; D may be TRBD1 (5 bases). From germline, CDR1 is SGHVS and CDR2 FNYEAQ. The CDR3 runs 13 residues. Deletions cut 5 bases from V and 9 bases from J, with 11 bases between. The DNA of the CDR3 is TGTGCCAGCAGCCCGCCCCAGGGTTCACCCCTCCACTTT. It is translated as CASSPPQGSPLHF.

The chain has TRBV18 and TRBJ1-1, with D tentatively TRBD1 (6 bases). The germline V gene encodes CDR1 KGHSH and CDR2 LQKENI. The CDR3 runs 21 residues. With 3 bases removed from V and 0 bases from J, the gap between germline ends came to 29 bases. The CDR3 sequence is CASSPRSGQSEPPKMNTEAFF. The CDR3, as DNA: TGTGCCAGCTCACCGAGATCGGGACAATCAGAACCTCCTAAGATGAACACTGAAGCTTTCTTT.

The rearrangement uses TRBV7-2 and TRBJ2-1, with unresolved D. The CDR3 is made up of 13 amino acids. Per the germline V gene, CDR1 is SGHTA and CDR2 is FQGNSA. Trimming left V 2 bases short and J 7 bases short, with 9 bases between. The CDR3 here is CASSLSRLNEQFF. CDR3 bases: TGTGCCAGCAGCTTATCTCGGTTGAATGAGCAGTTCTTC.

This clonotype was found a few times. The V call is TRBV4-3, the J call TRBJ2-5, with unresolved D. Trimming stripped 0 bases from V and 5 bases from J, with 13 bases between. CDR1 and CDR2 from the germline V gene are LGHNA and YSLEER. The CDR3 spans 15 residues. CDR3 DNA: TGCGCCAGCAGCCAAGAGGCCGGCAGTTGGGAGACCCAGTACTTC. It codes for CASSQEAGSWETQYF.

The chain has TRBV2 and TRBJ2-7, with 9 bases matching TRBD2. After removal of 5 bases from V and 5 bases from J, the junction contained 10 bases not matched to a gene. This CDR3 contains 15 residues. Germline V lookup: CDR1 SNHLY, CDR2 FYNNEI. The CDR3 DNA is TGTGCCAGCAGTTGGGATAGCGGGAGTGTAGACGAGCAGTACTTC. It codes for CASSWDSGSVDEQYF.

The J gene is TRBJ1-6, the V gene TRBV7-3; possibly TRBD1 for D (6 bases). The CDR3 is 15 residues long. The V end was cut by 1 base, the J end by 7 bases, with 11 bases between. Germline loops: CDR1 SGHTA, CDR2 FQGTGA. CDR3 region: CASSLNRGPNSPLHF. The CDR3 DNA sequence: TGTGCCAGCAGCTTAAATCGGGGGCCAAATTCACCCCTCCACTTT.

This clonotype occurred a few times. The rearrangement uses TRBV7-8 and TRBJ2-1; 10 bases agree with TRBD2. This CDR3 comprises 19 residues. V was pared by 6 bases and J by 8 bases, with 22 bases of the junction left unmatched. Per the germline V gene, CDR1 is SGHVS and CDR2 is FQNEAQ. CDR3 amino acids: CASSSPPFVASGRVDEQFF. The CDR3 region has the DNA TGTGCCAGCAGTTCCCCGCCCTTCGTCGCTAGCGGGAGAGTCGATGAGCAGTTCTTC.

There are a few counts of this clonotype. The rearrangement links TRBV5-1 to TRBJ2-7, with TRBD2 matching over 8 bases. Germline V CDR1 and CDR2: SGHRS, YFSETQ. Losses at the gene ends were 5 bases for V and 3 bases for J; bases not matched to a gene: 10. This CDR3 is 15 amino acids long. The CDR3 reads CASRPVGTRDYEQYF. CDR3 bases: TGCGCCAGCAGGCCAGTGGGGACTAGGGACTACGAGCAGTACTTC.

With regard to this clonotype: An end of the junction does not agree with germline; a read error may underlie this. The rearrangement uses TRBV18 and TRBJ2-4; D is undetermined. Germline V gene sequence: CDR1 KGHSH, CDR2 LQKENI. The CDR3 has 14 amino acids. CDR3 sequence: CASSPLRAKDIQYF. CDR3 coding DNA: TGTGCCAGCTCACCATTAAGGGCCAAAGACATTCAGTACTTC.

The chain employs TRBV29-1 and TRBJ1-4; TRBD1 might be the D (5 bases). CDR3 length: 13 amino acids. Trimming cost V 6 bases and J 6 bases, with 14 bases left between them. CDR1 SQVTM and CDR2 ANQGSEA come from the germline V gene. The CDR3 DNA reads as TGCAGCGTCCTATCAGGGCTGGATGAAAAACTGTTTTTT. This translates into CSVLSGLDEKLFF.

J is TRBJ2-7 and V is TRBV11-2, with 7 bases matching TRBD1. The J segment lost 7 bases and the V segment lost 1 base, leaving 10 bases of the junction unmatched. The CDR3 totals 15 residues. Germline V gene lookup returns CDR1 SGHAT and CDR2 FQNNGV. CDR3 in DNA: TGTGCCAGCAGCTTAGGATTTTGGCAGGGGGATGAGCAGTACTTC. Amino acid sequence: CASSLGFWQGDEQYF. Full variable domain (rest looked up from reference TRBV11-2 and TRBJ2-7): EAGVAQSPRYKIIEKRQSVAFWCNPISGHATLYWYQQILGQGPKLLIQFQNNGVVDDSQLPKDRFSAERLKGVDSTLKIQPAKLEDSAVYLCASSLGFWQGDEQYFGPGTRLTVT.

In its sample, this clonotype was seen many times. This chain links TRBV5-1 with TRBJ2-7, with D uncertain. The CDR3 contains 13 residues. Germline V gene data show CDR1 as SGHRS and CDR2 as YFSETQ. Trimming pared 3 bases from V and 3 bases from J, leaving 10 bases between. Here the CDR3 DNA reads TGCGCCAGCAGCTCGTGGACGAACTACGAGCAGTACTTC. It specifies CASSSWTNYEQYF.

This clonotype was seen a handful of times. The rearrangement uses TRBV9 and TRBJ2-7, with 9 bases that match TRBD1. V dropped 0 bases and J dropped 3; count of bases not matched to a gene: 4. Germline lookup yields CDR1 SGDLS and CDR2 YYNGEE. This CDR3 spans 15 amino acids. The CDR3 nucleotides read TGTGCCAGCAGCGTAGCCCGGGACAGGGTCTACGAGCAGTACTTC. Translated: CASSVARDRVYEQYF. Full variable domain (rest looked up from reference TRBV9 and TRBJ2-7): DSGVTQTPKHLITATGQRVTLRCSPRSGDLSVYWYQQSLDQGLQFLIQYYNGEERAKGNILERFSAQQFPDLHSELNLSSLELGDSALYFCASSVARDRVYEQYFGPGTRLTVT.

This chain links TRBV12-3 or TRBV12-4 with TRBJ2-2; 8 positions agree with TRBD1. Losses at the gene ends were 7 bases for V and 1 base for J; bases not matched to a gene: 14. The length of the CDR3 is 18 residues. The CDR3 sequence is CASTSRTGTGQNTGELFF. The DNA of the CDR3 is TGTGCCAGCACCTCTAGGACGGGGACAGGACAGAACACCGGGGAGCTGTTTTTT.

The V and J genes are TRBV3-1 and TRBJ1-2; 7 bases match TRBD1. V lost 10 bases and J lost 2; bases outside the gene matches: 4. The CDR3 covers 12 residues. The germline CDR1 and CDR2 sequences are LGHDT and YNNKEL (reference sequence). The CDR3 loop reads CATKTGNYGYTF. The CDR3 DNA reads TGTGCCACCAAGACAGGGAACTATGGCTACACCTTC.

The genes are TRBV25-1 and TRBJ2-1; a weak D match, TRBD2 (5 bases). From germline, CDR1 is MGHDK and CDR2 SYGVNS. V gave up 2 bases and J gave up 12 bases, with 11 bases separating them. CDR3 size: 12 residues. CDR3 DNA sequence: TGTGCCAGCAGTGAAAGGGCAGGAGGGCAGTTCTTC. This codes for CASSERAGGQFF.

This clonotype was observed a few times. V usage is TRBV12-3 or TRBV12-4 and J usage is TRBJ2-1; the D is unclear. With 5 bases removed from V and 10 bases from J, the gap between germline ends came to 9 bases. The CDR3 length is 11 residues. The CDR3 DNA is TGTGCCAGCAGTCGGTCGTTGGAGCAGTTCTTC. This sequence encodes CASSRSLEQFF.

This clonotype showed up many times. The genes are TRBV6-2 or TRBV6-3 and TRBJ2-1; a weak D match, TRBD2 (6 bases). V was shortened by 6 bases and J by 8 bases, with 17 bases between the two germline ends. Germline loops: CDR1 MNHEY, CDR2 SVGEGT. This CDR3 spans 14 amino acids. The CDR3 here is CASRRLRGLDEQFF. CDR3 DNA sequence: TGTGCCAGCAGGAGACTTAGGGGACTCGATGAGCAGTTCTTC.

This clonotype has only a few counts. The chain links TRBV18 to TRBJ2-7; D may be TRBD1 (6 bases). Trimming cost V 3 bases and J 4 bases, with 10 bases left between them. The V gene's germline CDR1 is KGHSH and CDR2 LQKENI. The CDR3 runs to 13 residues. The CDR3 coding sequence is TGTGCCAGCTCACCCTGGACAGAGTACGAGCAGTACTTC. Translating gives CASSPWTEYEQYF.